The 12 T cell receptor beta chains listed next were all sequenced from one sample in a study of CD8+ T cells in alopecia areata. After isolation, RNA underwent reverse transcription to generate cDNA as the sequencing template. Sequencing used immunoSEQ multiplex PCR; TCRdb keeps in-frame clones, though not all of them. Found here are more than 95,000 clones, around 45% of them singletons; the top ten hold 10% to 13%. Sequenced sample: NKG2D-low CD8+ T cells sorted from blood. The receptors here all came from a human donor with alopecia areata.

V usage is TRBV29-1 and J usage is TRBJ2-7, with D possibly being TRBD1 or TRBD2 (5 bases each). V was trimmed by 7 bases and J by 2 bases, leaving 6 bases between them. CDR3 length: 10 residues. Per the germline V gene, CDR1 is SQVTM and CDR2 is ANQGSEA. The chain's CDR3 is CSGGTYEQYF. CDR3 sequence (DNA): TGCAGCGGGGGGACCTACGAGCAGTACTTC.

Comment on this clone: Other DNA sequences within the sample encode an identical CDR3. V is TRBV5-1 and J is TRBJ2-7; weak D call: TRBD1 (5 bases). Germline V gives CDR1 SGHRS, CDR2 YFSETQ. The CDR3 has 13 amino acids. Trimming shortened V by 0 bases and J by 1 base, and 5 bases separated the two germline ends. As DNA, the CDR3 is TGCGCCAGCAGCTTGGAGGGGTCCTACGAGCAGTACTTC. This translates into CASSLEGSYEQYF.

The chain employs TRBV2 and TRBJ2-1; D call uncertain. Germline V lookup: CDR1 SNHLY, CDR2 FYNNEI. This CDR3 is 14 amino acids long. V was trimmed by 3 bases and J by 5 bases, leaving 11 bases between them. The CDR3 bases are TGTGCCAGCAGTGATGGCCCAGCCAACAATGAGCAGTTCTTC. Protein sequence: CASSDGPANNEQFF.

This clone showed up just a few times. The V gene is TRBV14, the J gene TRBJ2-5; unclear D gene. The germline V gene encodes CDR1 SGHDN and CDR2 FVKESK. The CDR3 is 14 amino acids. V was cut by 0 bases and J by 0 bases, with 5 bases left in between. The CDR3 sequence is CASSQDEYQETQYF. In DNA, the CDR3 is TGTGCCAGCAGCCAAGATGAGTACCAAGAGACCCAGTACTTC.

J is TRBJ2-7 and V is TRBV5-6, with D unresolved. Per the germline V gene, CDR1 is SGHDT and CDR2 is YYEEEE. V was clipped by 1 base and J by 2 bases, with 19 bases between them. This CDR3 contains 17 residues. DNA of the CDR3: TGTGCCAGCAGCTTGACCACCTCCGTAGGACGGACCTACGAGCAGTACTTC. Protein sequence: CASSLTTSVGRTYEQYF.

V usage is TRBV11-2 and J usage is TRBJ2-6, with D maybe TRBD1 (6 bases). CDR1 is SGHAT, CDR2 FQNNGV, per germline. The CDR3 spans 17 residues. V was cut by 4 bases and J by 2 bases, with 15 bases left in between. CDR3 amino acids: CASSSALRGAGANVLTF. The DNA of the CDR3 is TGTGCCAGCAGCTCAGCCCTCAGGGGCGCTGGGGCCAACGTCCTGACTTTC.

The chain recombines TRBV29-1 with TRBJ1-2; perhaps TRBD1 as D (5 bases). Trimming took off 3 bases at V and 4 bases at J, with 12 bases between the two ends. Germline V CDR1 and CDR2: SQVTM, ANQGSEA. The CDR3 covers 13 residues. CDR3 sequence: CSVDWGRIYGYTF. The CDR3 DNA sequence: TGCAGCGTTGATTGGGGCCGGATCTATGGCTACACCTTC.

The chain uses TRBV29-1 and TRBJ2-3; 7 bases are shared with TRBD2. Germline V gene lookup returns CDR1 SQVTM and CDR2 ANQGSEA. Trimming took 4 bases from V and 6 from J; bases not matched to a gene: 10. The CDR3 covers 14 residues. The DNA of the CDR3 is TGCAGCGTTGGAGGGGAGGGTGAAGGGGATACGCAGTATTTT. It encodes CSVGGEGEGDTQYF.

There are a few counts of this clone. V is TRBV29-1 and J is TRBJ2-7; TRBD1 aligns across 8 bases. The junction had 1 base not matched to a gene; V was cut back by 4 bases and J by 2 bases. The CDR3 covers 12 residues. Germline V lookup: CDR1 SQVTM, CDR2 ANQGSEA. The CDR3 region is CSVGQGTYEQYF. The CDR3 DNA follows: TGCAGCGTTGGACAGGGGACCTACGAGCAGTACTTC.

The gene calls are TRBV11-2 and TRBJ1-5, with 7 bases matching TRBD1. Germline lookup yields CDR1 SGHAT and CDR2 FQNNGV. With V trimmed by 4 bases and J by 5 bases, 14 bases remained unmatched. The CDR3 has 17 residues. The CDR3 here is CASSSGTPGTDDQPQHF. The CDR3 DNA reads as TGTGCCAGCAGCTCAGGTACTCCGGGGACAGATGATCAGCCCCAGCATTTT.

In its sample, this clone was seen a few times. The J gene is TRBJ1-4, the V gene TRBV29-1; the D is unclear. The V end was cut by 4 bases, the J end by 0 bases, with 9 bases between. Germline V lookup: CDR1 SQVTM, CDR2 ANQGSEA. CDR3 length: 14 amino acids. The CDR3 is CSVVWAATNEKLFF. In nucleotides, the CDR3 is TGCAGCGTTGTTTGGGCAGCAACTAATGAAAAACTGTTTTTT.

The CDR3 here is CASSYTQGYGYTF. As DNA, the CDR3 is TGTGCCAGCAGTTACACACAGGGATATGGCTACACCTTC. The V and J genes are TRBV6-6 and TRBJ1-2; tentatively, D is TRBD1 (6 bases). The germline V and J ends were trimmed by 2 bases and 5 bases, with 9 bases remaining between them. The germline gives CDR1 MNHNY, CDR2 SVGAGI (reference sequence). The CDR3 contains 13 residues.